This T cell receptor (beta chain) was captured in a study of blood T cell repertoires in COVID-19. The CDR3 contains 15 residues. V was cut by 6 bases and J by 0 bases, with 14 bases left in between. CDR1 and CDR2 (germline): MNHEY, SVGAGI. TCRdb's table, derived via immunoSEQ multiplex PCR, lists solely in-frame clones and lacks some. The sample records 250,000 or so clones, approximately 87% being singletons. The table lists this clone with a count of one. Sequencing used peripheral blood. The source is a woman in her thirties or forties who had recovered from COVID-19. The chain carries TRBV6-5 and TRBJ1-2; TRBD1 is a possible D gene (5 bases). As DNA, the CDR3 is TGTGCCAGCAGCCATCACAGGTCCGCTAACTATGGCTACACCTTC. It specifies CASSHHRSANYGYTF.